A single sample is the source of the 24 T cell receptor beta chains below, sequenced in a study of early T cells in non-severe SARS-CoV-2 infection. TCRdb analysed the 5' RACE reads with MiXCR anew, one entry per CDR3 protein. The sample holds 50,000 to 85,000 distinct CDR3 sequences, approximately 10% seen once. The source material was whole blood. The receptors were gathered from an adult who was a healthcare worker with PCR-confirmed SARS-CoV-2 infection or an uninfected control (not recorded which).

This clonotype was observed many times. This chain links TRBV28 with TRBJ2-2, with TRBD1 identical over 7 bases. Germline loops: CDR1 MDHEN, CDR2 SYDVKM. This CDR3 has 17 residues. With 6 bases clipped from V and 1 base from J, the junction kept 11 bases outside the gene matches. Here the CDR3 reads CASSRRQGSLNTGELFF. DNA of the CDR3: TGTGCCAGCAGCCGTAGACAGGGCAGCCTGAACACCGGGGAGCTGTTTTTT.

This clonotype was seen a few times. This chain joins TRBV27 and TRBJ1-6; D gene uncertain. V dropped 6 bases and J dropped 7 bases, with 10 bases sitting between them. There are 13 residues in the CDR3. The V gene's germline CDR1 is MNHEY and CDR2 SMNVEV (reference sequence). The CDR3 sequence is CASRWWGNSPLHF. The CDR3 nucleotides are TGTGCCAGCAGATGGTGGGGAAATTCACCCCTCCACTTT.

This clonotype has at least ten counts. This chain connects TRBV7-3 to TRBJ2-1, with D tentatively TRBD2 (6 bases). Germline loops: CDR1 SGHTA, CDR2 FQGTGA. Trimming removed 5 bases from V and 0 bases from J, with 11 bases in between. CDR3 length equals 15 residues. The CDR3 loop is CASSRDFSSYNEQFF. Here the CDR3 DNA reads TGTGCCAGCAGCCGGGACTTTAGCTCCTACAATGAGCAGTTCTTC.

Comments on this clonotype: A much more abundant neighbour one base away suggests this may be a read error. The chain carries TRBV10-3 and TRBJ2-2; no definite D call. The CDR3 contains 15 residues. The germline CDR1 and CDR2 sequences are ENHRY and SYGVKD. Trimming shortened V by 2 bases and J by 4 bases, and 11 bases separated the two germline ends. The DNA for the CDR3 is TGTGCCATCAGTGAGAGGAAGATCGGCACCGGGGAGCTGTTTTTT. Translated: CAISERKIGTGELFF.

This clonotype has at least ten counts. The rearrangement links TRBV28 to TRBJ2-1, with TRBD2 matching 8 bases. V shed 5 bases, J shed 5 bases, and the junction held 14 bases outside the gene matches. This CDR3 region has 17 residues. CDR1 and CDR2 (germline): MDHEN, SYDVKM. CDR3 DNA: TGTGCCAGCAGTCCACGGACTAGCAGGAGGGGAAACAATGAGCAGTTCTTC. Translating it yields CASSPRTSRRGNNEQFF.

In this sample, this clonotype turned up a few times. The V and J genes are TRBV20-1 and TRBJ2-3; 13 bases are shared with TRBD2. The CDR3 has 16 residues. Germline V gene sequence: CDR1 DFQATT, CDR2 SNEGSKA (reference sequence). Losses at the gene ends were 5 bases for V and 1 base for J; bases not matched to a gene: 6. CDR3 sequence reads: CSAGGLAGEGTDTQYF. The DNA for the CDR3 is TGCAGTGCTGGCGGACTAGCGGGAGAGGGCACAGATACGCAGTATTTT.

This clonotype was counted many times. The rearrangement links TRBV6-5 to TRBJ1-2; tentatively, D is TRBD1 (5 bases). CDR1 MNHEY and CDR2 SVGAGI come from the germline V gene. The CDR3 has 14 amino acids. V lost 0 bases and J lost 4, with 9 bases in between. The CDR3 nucleotides read TGTGCCAGCAGTTACTCAGGGGCAGGCTATGGCTACACCTTC. Translating it yields CASSYSGAGYGYTF.

Ten or more counts support this clonotype. The chain employs TRBV7-2 and TRBJ2-6; D unresolved. The V gene's germline CDR1 is SGHTA and CDR2 FQGNSA. This CDR3 is 15 amino acids long. Deletions cut 2 bases from V and 0 bases from J, with 5 bases between. The CDR3: CASSLSSSGANVLTF. CDR3 nucleotides: TGTGCCAGCAGCTTATCAAGCTCTGGGGCCAACGTCCTGACTTTC.

This clonotype was seen a handful of times. The CDR3 sequence is CSASSSGNTIYF. CDR3 DNA sequence: TGCAGTGCCAGTAGCTCTGGAAACACCATATATTTT. This chain uses TRBV20-1 with TRBJ1-3; no definite D call. Looked up from germline, CDR1 is DFQATT and CDR2 is SNEGSKA (reference sequence). The length of the CDR3 is 12 residues. The V end lost 6 bases, the J end lost 0 bases, and 6 bases lay between the germline ends.

The rearrangement uses TRBV25-1 and TRBJ2-2, with D uncertain. The CDR3 contains 13 residues. With 7 bases removed from V and 0 bases from J, the gap between germline ends came to 6 bases. Germline V gene lookup returns CDR1 MGHDK and CDR2 SYGVNS. The CDR3 here is CASTTANTGELFF. For the CDR3, the DNA is TGTGCCAGCACCACAGCGAACACCGGGGAGCTGTTTTTT. The complete variable domain, with remaining parts taken from reference TRBV25-1 and TRBJ2-2, reads EADIYQTPRYLVIGTGKKITLECSQTMGHDKMYWYQQDPGMELHLIHYSYGVNSTEKGDLSSESTVSRIRTEHFPLTLESARPSHTSQYLCASTTANTGELFFGEGSRLTVL.

This clonotype was picked up one time. One end of the junction fails to match germline, which may point to a read error. The V call is TRBV10-1, the J call TRBJ2-7, with D possibly TRBD2 on 5 matching bases. Germline-derived CDR1 and CDR2 are WNHNN and SYGVQD (reference sequence). The CDR3 is 11 amino acids. Here the CDR3 reads CATSDFYERYF. The CDR3 DNA reads as TGCGCCACCTCGGACTTTTACGAGCGGTACTTC.

This clonotype has ten or more counts. The chain combines TRBV5-6 with TRBJ1-4; D is unresolved. V gave up 1 base and J gave up 6 bases, with 16 bases separating them. CDR3 length: 16 residues. Germline CDR1 is SGHDT and CDR2 is YYEEEE. The CDR3 is CASSLFGSSTYEKLFF. The CDR3 region has the DNA TGTGCCAGCAGCTTGTTTGGGAGTTCGACCTATGAAAAACTGTTTTTT.

This clonotype came up a few times. The rearrangement uses TRBV5-1 and TRBJ2-1; possible D gene TRBD2, 5 bases. V was shortened by 5 bases and J by 7 bases, with 16 bases between the two germline ends. The CDR3 loop spans 14 amino acids. Germline V gene data show CDR1 as SGHRS and CDR2 as YFSETQ. CDR3 region: CASRGSSSRNEQFF. CDR3 DNA: TGCGCCAGCAGGGGCTCTAGCTCCAGGAATGAGCAGTTCTTC.

This clonotype came up a few times. This chain joins TRBV11-2 and TRBJ1-4; 7 positions agree with TRBD1. Germline CDR1 is SGHAT and CDR2 is FQNNGV. J gave up 8 bases and V 5 bases, and 8 bases lay outside the gene matches. The CDR3 has 14 residues. The CDR3 nucleotides read TGTGCCAGCAGCCAAACAGGGGCCGGGGAAAAACTGTTTTTT. It codes for CASSQTGAGEKLFF.

Only a few counts were recorded for this clonotype. The chain joins TRBV7-8 to TRBJ2-2; 11 nucleotides agree with TRBD2. The CDR3 extends over 17 amino acids. Per the germline V gene, CDR1 is SGHVS and CDR2 is FQNEAQ. With 5 bases clipped from V and 5 bases from J, the junction kept 10 bases outside the gene matches. The CDR3, as DNA: TGTGCCAGCAGCATCGGACTAGCGGGCCTAGAAACCGGGGAGCTGTTTTTT. Translation: CASSIGLAGLETGELFF.

The sample holds many counts of this clonotype. The V and J genes are TRBV29-1 and TRBJ2-7; D unclear. Germline values: CDR1 SQVTM, CDR2 ANQGSEA. Trimming took off 4 bases at V and 2 bases at J, with 12 bases between the two ends. The CDR3 loop spans 13 amino acids. The CDR3 sequence: CSVGLMGAYEQYF. DNA of the CDR3: TGCAGCGTTGGACTCATGGGCGCCTACGAGCAGTACTTC.

The V and J genes are TRBV30 and TRBJ2-3; no firm D call. CDR3 length: 11 amino acids. Trimming took off 5 bases at V and 4 bases at J, with 7 bases between the two ends. The germline gives CDR1 GTSNPN, CDR2 SVGIG (reference sequence). The CDR3 coding sequence is TGTGCCTGGGGAGTGGCAGATACGCAGTATTTT. Amino acid sequence: CAWGVADTQYF.

The V and J genes are TRBV28 and TRBJ2-3; no clear D gene. V was pared by 2 bases and J by 2 bases, with 11 bases between. Looked up from germline, CDR1 is MDHEN and CDR2 is SYDVKM. This CDR3 contains 15 residues. CDR3 DNA sequence: TGTGCCAGCAGTTTAGGTAGCACCCCCACAGATACGCAGTATTTT. It yields the protein CASSLGSTPTDTQYF.

At least ten counts were recorded for this clonotype. The rearrangement uses TRBV20-1 and TRBJ1-5; 8 bases match TRBD1. V was pared by 7 bases and J by 5 bases, with 7 bases of the junction left unmatched. CDR3 length equals 13 residues. CDR1 is DFQATT and CDR2 is SNEGSKA in the germline V gene (reference sequence). In DNA, the CDR3 is TGCAGTGTATTCAGGGGGCAGGATCAGCCCCAGCATTTT. It encodes CSVFRGQDQPQHF.

CDR3 protein: CASSFLGQDSYEQYF. DNA of the CDR3: TGCGCCAGCAGCTTCTTGGGACAGGACTCCTACGAGCAGTACTTC. This chain joins TRBV5-1 and TRBJ2-7; 8 positions agree with TRBD1. With 2 bases clipped from V and 0 bases from J, the junction kept 4 bases outside the gene matches. The CDR3 contains 15 residues. Germline assignment: CDR1 SGHRS and CDR2 YFSETQ.

J is TRBJ1-5 and V is TRBV19; no definite D call. The CDR3 is 15 residues long. Germline assignment: CDR1 LNHDA and CDR2 SQIVND (reference sequence). The germline V and J ends were trimmed by 1 base and 0 bases, with 7 bases remaining between them. This CDR3 reads CASSIGATSNQPQHF. The DNA of the CDR3 is TGTGCCAGTAGTATAGGGGCGACTAGCAATCAGCCCCAGCATTTT. The full variable domain, completed using reference TRBV19 and TRBJ1-5, is DGGITQSPKYLFRKEGQNVTLSCEQNLNHDAMYWYRQDPGQGLRLIYYSQIVNDFQKGDIAEGYSVSREKKESFPLTVTSAQKNPTAFYLCASSIGATSNQPQHFGDGTRLSIL.

This clonotype was counted ten times or more. The V call is TRBV20-1, the J call TRBJ2-4; 14 positions match TRBD2. CDR1 DFQATT and CDR2 SNEGSKA come from the germline V gene (reference sequence). The CDR3 consists of 19 residues. V shed 1 base, J shed 3 bases, and the junction held 11 bases outside the gene matches. DNA of the CDR3: TGCAGTGCTAGAGTAACCGGGACTAGCGGGAGTGTGGGCAAAAACATTCAGTACTTC. Amino acids: CSARVTGTSGSVGKNIQYF.

V gene TRBV21-1 combines with J gene TRBJ1-5; TRBD1 is the table's D call, not checked against the DNA. TRBV21-1 is marked as a pseudogene. This CDR3 spans 19 amino acids. The CDR3 nucleotides read TGTGCCAGCAGCTCTCACTGGGGACAGGGACATGGGAGCAATCAGCCCCAGCATTTT. Translating it yields CASSSHWGQGHGSNQPQHF.

As regards this clonotype: One end of the junction does not line up with germline, which may come from a read error. This rearrangement joins TRBV4-1 to TRBJ1-5; D is unclear. Germline loops: CDR1 MGHRA, CDR2 YSYEKL. CDR3 length equals 18 residues. CDR3 loop: CAGSQDYGVLASNQPQHF. The CDR3 bases are TGCGCCGGCAGCCAAGATTACGGGGTCCTGGCTAGCAATCAGCCCCAGCATTTT.